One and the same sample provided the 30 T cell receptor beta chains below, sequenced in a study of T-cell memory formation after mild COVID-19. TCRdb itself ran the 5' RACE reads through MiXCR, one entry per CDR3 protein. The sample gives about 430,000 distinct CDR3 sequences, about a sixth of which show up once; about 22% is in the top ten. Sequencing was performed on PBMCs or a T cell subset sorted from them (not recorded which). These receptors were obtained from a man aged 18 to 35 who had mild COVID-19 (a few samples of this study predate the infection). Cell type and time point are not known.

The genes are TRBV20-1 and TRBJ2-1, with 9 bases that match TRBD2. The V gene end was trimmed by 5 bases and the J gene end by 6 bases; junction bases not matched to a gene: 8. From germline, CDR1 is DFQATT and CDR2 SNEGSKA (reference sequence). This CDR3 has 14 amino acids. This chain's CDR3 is CSAPLAGRSNEQFF. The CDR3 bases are TGCAGTGCTCCTCTAGCGGGGCGCAGCAATGAGCAGTTCTTC.

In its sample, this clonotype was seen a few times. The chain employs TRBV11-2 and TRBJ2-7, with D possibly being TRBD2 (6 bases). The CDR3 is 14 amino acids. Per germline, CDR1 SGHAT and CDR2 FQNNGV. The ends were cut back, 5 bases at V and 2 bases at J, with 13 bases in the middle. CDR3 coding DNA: TGTGCCAGCAGCCCTGGGACTTCCACCTACGAGCAGTACTTC. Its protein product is CASSPGTSTYEQYF.

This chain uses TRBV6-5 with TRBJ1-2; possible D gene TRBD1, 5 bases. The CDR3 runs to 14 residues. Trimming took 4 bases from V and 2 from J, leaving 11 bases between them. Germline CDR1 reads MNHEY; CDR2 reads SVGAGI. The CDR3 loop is CASSSSWGNYGYTF. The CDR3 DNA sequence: TGTGCCAGCAGTTCTTCATGGGGCAACTATGGCTACACCTTC.

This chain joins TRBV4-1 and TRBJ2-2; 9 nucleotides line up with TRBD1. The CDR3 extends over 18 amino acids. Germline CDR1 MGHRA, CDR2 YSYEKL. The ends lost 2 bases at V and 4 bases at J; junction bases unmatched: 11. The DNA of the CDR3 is TGCGCCAGCAGCCAACCCTACCCCGGGACAGGGAGCACCGGGGAGCTGTTTTTT. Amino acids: CASSQPYPGTGSTGELFF.

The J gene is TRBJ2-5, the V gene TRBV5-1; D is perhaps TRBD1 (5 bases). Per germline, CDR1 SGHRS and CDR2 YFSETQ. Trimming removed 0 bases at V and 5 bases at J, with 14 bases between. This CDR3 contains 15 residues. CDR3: CASSLADSQGETQYF. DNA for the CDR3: TGCGCCAGCAGCTTGGCCGACAGCCAAGGGGAGACCCAGTACTTC. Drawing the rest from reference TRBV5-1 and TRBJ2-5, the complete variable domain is KAGVTQTPRYLIKTRGQQVTLSCSPISGHRSVSWYQQTPGQGLQFLFEYFSETQRNKGNFPGRFSGRQFSNSRSEMNVSTLELGDSALYLCASSLADSQGETQYFGPGTRLLVL.

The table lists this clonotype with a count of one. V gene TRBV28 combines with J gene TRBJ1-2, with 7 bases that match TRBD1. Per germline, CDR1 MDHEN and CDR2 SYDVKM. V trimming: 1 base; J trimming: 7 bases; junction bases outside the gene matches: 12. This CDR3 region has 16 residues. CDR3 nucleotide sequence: TGTGCCAGCAGTTTATCCTACAGGGGTTCTTTATTTGGCTACACCTTC. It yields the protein CASSLSYRGSLFGYTF.

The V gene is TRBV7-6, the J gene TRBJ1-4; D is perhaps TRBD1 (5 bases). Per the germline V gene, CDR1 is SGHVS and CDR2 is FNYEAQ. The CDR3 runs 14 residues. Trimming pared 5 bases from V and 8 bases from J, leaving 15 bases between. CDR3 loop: CASSPLGVREKLFF. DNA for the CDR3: TGTGCCAGCAGCCCACTAGGGGTTAGGGAAAAACTGTTTTTT.

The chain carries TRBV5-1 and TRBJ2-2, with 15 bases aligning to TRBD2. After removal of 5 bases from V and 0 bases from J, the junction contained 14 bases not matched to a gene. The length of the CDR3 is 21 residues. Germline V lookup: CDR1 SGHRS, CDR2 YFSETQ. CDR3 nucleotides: TGCGCCAGCAGGAAACCCGGGACTAGCGGGGGGCAATTCGCGAACACCGGGGAGCTGTTTTTT. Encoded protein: CASRKPGTSGGQFANTGELFF. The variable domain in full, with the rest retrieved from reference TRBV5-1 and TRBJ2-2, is KAGVTQTPRYLIKTRGQQVTLSCSPISGHRSVSWYQQTPGQGLQFLFEYFSETQRNKGNFPGRFSGRQFSNSRSEMNVSTLELGDSALYLCASRKPGTSGGQFANTGELFFGEGSRLTVL.

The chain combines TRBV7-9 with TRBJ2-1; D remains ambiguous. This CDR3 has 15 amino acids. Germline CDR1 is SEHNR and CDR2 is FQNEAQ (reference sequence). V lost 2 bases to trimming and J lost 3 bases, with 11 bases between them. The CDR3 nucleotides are TGTGCCAGCAGCTTATCTGGACCCAGCTACAATGAGCAGTTCTTC. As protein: CASSLSGPSYNEQFF.

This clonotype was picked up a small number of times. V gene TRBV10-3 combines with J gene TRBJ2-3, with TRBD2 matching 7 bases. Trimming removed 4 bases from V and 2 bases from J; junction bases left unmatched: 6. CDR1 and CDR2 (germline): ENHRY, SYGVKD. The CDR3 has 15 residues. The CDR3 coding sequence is TGTGCCATCAGTGCGGCGGGGGAGTTCACAGATACGCAGTATTTT. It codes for CAISAAGEFTDTQYF.

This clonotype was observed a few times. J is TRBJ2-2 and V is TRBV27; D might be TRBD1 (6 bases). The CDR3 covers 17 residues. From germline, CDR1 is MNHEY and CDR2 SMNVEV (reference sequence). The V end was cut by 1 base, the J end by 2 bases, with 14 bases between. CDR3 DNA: TGTGCCAGCAGTTTATTTGGCAGGGGCCTTAACACCGGGGAGCTGTTTTTT. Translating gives CASSLFGRGLNTGELFF.

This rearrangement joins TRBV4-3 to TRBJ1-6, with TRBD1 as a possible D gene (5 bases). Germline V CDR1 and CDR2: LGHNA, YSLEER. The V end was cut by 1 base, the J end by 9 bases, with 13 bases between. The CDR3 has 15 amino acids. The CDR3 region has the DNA TGCGCCAGCAGCCAAGTTAGGGACCTGGGTTCACCCCTCCACTTT. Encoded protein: CASSQVRDLGSPLHF.

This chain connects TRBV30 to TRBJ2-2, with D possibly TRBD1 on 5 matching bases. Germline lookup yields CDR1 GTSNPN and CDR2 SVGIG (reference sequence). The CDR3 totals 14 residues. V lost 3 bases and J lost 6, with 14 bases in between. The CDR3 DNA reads TGTGCCTGGAGCGTGGCAGGGATACCCGGGGAGCTGTTTTTT. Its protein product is CAWSVAGIPGELFF.

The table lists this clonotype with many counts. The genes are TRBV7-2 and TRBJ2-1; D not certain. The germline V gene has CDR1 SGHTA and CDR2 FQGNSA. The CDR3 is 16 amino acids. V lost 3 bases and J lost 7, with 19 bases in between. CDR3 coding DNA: TGTGCCAGCAGCTTCTATAAGAGGAGTGGTCGGAATGAGCAGTTCTTC. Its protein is CASSFYKRSGRNEQFF.

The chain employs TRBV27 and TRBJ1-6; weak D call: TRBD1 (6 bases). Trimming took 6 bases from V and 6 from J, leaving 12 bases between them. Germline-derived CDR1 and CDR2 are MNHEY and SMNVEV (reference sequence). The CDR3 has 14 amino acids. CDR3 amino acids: CASRAQGGNSPLHF. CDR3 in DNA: TGTGCCAGCAGGGCCCAAGGGGGTAATTCACCCCTCCACTTT.

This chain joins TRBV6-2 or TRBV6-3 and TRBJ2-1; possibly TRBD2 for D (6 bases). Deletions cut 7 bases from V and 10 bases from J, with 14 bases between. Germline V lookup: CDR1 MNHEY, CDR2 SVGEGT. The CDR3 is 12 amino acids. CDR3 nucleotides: TGTGCCAGCACCCGGAGGGGCGACGAGCAGTTCTTC. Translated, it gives CASTRRGDEQFF.

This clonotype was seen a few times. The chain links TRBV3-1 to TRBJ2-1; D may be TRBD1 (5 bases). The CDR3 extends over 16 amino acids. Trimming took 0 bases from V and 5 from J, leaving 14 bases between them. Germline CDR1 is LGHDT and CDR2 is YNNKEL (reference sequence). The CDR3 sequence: CASSQDLVSGNNEQFF. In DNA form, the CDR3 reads TGTGCCAGCAGCCAAGATCTCGTATCAGGGAACAATGAGCAGTTCTTC.

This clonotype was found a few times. CDR3 bases: TGTGCCAGTAGAAAAACTTCAGGGGCGACTGAAGCTTTCTTT. Translating gives CASRKTSGATEAFF. The chain is built from TRBV19 and TRBJ1-1, with D perhaps TRBD1 (6 bases). Trimming removed 6 bases at V and 5 bases at J, with 16 bases between. This CDR3 has 14 residues. In germline, CDR1 is LNHDA, CDR2 SQIVND (reference sequence).

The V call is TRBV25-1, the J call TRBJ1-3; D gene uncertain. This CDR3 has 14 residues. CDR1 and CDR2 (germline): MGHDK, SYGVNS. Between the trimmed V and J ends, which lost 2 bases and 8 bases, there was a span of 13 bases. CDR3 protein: CASSEGRREDTIYF. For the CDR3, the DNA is TGTGCCAGCAGTGAAGGGCGGAGGGAGGACACCATATATTTT.

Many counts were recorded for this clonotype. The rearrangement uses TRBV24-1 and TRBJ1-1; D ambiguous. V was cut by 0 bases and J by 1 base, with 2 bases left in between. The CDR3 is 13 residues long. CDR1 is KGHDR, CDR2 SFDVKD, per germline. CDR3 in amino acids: CATSDLENTEAFF. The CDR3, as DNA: TGTGCCACCAGTGATTTGGAGAACACTGAAGCTTTCTTT.

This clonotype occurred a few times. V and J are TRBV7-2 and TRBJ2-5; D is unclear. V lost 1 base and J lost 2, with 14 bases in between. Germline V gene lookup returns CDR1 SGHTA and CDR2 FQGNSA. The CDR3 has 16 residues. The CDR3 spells CASSLGPRLVQETQYF. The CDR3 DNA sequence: TGTGCCAGCAGCTTAGGGCCCAGACTGGTACAAGAGACCCAGTACTTC.

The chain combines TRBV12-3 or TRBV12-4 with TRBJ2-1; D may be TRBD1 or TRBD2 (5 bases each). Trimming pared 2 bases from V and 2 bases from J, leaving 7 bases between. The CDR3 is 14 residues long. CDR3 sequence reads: CASSLWGTYNEQFF. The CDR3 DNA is TGTGCCAGCAGTTTATGGGGGACCTACAATGAGCAGTTCTTC.

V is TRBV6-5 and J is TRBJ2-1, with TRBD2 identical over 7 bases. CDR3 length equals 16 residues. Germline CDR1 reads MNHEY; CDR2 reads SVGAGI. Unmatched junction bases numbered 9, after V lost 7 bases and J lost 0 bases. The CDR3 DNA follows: TGTGCCAGCACCAGATTAGCGGGTAGCTCCTACAATGAGCAGTTCTTC. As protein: CASTRLAGSSYNEQFF.

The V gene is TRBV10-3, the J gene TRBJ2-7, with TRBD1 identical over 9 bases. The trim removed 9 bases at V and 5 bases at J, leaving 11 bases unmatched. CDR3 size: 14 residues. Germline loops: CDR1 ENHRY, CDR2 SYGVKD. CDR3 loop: CAIRPGQGRNEQYV. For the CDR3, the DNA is TGTGCCATTAGGCCGGGACAGGGACGGAACGAGCAGTACGTC.

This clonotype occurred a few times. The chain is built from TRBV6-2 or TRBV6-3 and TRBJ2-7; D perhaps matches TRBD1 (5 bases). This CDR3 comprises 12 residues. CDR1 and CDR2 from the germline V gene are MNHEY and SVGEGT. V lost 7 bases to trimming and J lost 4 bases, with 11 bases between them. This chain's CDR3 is CASNKGVYEQYF. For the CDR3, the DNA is TGTGCCAGCAATAAAGGGGTTTACGAGCAGTACTTC.

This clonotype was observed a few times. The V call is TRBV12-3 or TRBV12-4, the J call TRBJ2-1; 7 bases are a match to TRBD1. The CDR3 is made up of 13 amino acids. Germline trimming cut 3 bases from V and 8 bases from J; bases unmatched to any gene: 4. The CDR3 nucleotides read TGTGCCAGCAGTTTGGCGAGGGGGCATGAGCAGTTCTTC. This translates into CASSLARGHEQFF.

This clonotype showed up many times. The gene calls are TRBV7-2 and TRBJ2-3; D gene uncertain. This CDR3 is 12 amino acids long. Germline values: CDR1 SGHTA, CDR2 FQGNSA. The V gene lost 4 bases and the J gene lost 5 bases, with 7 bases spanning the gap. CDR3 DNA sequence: TGTGCCAGCAGCTCCTACAGAGATACGCAGTATTTT. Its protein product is CASSSYRDTQYF.

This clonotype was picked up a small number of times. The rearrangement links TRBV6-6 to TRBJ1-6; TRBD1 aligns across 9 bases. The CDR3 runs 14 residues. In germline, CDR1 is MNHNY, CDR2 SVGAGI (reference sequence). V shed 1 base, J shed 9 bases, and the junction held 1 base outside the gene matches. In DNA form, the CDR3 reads TGTGCCAGCAGTTACTGGGACAGGGCTTCACCCCTCCACTTT. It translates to CASSYWDRASPLHF.

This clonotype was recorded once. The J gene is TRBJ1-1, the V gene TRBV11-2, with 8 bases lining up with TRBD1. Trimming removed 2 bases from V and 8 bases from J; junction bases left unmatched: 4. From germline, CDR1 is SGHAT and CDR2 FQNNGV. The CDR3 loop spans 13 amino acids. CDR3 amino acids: CASSLHRDREAFF. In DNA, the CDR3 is TGTGCCAGCAGCTTACATCGGGACAGGGAAGCTTTCTTT. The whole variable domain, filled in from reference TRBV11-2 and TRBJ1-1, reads EAGVAQSPRYKIIEKRQSVAFWCNPISGHATLYWYQQILGQGPKLLIQFQNNGVVDDSQLPKDRFSAERLKGVDSTLKIQPAKLEDSAVYLCASSLHRDREAFFGQGTRLTVV.

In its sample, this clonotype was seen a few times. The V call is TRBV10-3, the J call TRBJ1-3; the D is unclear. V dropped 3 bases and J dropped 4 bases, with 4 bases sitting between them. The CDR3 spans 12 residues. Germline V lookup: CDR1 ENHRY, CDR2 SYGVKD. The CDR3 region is CAISDQGNTIYF. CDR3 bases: TGTGCCATCAGTGACCAAGGAAACACCATATATTTT.